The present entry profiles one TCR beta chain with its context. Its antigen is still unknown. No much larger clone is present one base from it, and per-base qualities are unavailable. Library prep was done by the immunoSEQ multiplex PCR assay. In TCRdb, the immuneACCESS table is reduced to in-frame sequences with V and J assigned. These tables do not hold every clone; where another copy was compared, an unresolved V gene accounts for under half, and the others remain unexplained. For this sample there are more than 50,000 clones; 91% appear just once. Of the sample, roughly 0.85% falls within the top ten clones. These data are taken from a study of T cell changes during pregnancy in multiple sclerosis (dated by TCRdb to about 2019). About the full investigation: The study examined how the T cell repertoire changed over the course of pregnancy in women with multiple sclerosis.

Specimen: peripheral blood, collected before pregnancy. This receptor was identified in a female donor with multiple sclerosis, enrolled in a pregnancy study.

The DNA sequence is given as TGTGCCAGCAGCCGCACCGGGACAGAAGAGAACTATGGCTACACCTTC. Its amino acids are CASSRTGTEENYGYTF. The chain couples TRBV7-3 to TRBJ1-2, and 7 junctional nucleotides match TRBD1. From the cysteine through the phenylalanine, the CDR3 covers 16 amino acids. Just CDR3 DNA is preserved here, 48 bases in frame from base 1. The germline V end is reduced by 5 bases and the J end by 2 bases; junction bases left unmatched: 11. CDR1 and CDR2 (SGHTA, FQGTGA) derive from the germline V gene.